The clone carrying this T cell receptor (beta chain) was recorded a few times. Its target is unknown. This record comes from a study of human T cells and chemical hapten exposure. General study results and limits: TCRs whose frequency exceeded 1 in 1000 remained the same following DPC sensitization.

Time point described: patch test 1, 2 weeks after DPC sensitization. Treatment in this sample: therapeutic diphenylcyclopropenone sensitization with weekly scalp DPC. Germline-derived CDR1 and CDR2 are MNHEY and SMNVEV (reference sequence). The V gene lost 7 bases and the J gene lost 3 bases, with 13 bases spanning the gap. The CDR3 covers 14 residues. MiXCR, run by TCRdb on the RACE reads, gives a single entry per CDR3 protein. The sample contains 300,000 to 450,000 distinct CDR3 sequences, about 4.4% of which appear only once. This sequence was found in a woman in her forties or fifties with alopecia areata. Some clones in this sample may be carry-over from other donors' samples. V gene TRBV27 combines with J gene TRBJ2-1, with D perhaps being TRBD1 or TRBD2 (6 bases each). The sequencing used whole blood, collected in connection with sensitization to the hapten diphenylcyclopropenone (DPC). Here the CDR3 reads CASTPRGHYNEQFF. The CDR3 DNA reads TGTGCCAGCACCCCCCGGGGGCACTACAATGAGCAGTTCTTC.